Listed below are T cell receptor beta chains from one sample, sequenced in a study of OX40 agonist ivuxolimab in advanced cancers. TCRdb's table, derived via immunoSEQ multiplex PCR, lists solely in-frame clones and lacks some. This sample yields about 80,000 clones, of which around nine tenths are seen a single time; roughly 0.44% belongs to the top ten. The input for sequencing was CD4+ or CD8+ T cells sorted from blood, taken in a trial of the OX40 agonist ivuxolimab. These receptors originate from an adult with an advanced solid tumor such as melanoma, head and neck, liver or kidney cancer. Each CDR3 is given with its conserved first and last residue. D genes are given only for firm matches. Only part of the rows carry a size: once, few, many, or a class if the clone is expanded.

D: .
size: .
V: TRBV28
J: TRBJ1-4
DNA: TGTGCCAGCAGTTTAGGGACCGTTCCCCAGGAAAAACTGTTTTTT
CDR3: CASSLGTVPQEKLFF

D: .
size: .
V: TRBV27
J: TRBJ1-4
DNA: TGTGCCAGCGGGGCCCAGGGACACTCAAATGAAAAACTGTTTTTT
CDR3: CASGAQGHSNEKLFF

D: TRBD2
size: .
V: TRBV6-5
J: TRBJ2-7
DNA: TGTGCCAGCAGTTACGATGAGCGGGGCTCCTACGAGCAGTACTTC
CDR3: CASSYDERGSYEQYF

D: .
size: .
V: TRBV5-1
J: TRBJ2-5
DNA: TGCGCCAGCAGCTTGAGCCAAGAGACCCAGTACTTC
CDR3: CASSLSQETQYF

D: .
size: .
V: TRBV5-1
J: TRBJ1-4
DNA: TGCGCCAGCAGCGTGCTTGCAACTAATGAAAAACTGTTTTTT
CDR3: CASSVLATNEKLFF

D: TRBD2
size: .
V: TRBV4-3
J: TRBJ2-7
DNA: TGCGCCAGCAGCCAAGAAACTAGCGGGGGGGCCTTCTACGAGCAGTACTTC
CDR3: CASSQETSGGAFYEQYF

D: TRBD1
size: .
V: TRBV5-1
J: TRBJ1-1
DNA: TGCGCCAGCAGCGGGGGACAGCCGAACACTGAAGCTTTCTTT
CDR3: CASSGGQPNTEAFF

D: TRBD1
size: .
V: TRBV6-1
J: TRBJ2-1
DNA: TGTGCCAGCAGTGGTAGGACAGGGGGCTCCTACAATGAGCAGTTCTTC
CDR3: CASSGRTGGSYNEQFF

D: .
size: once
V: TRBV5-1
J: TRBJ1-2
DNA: TGCGCCAGCAGCTTGGAAGCAGAGAACTATGGCTACACCTTC
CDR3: CASSLEAENYGYTF

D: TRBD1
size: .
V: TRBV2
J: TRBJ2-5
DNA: TGTGCCAGCACGGGACAGCCTAAAGAGACCCAGTACTTC
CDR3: CASTGQPKETQYF

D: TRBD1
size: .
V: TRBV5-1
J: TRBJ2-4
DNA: TGCGCCAGCAGCCTAGGGACAGTAGCCAAAAACATTCAGTACTTC
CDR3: CASSLGTVAKNIQYF

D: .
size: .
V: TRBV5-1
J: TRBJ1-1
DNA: TGCGCCAGCGGCCCCCAAAGTCCTCCACAGCCCTCGGGGGCGAACACTGAAGCTTTCTTT
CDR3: CASGPQSPPQPSGANTEAFF

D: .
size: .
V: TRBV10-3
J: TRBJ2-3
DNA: TGTGCCATCAGGGCGAGAACAGATACGCAGTATTTT
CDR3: CAIRARTDTQYF

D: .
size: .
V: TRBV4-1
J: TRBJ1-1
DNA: TGCGCCAGCAGCCCGGGGGGGGGAAGGAACACTGAAGCTTTCTTT
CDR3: CASSPGGGRNTEAFF

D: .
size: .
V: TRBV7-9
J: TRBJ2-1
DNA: TGTGCCAGCAGCTCCTTGAGCTCCTACAATGAGCAGTTCTTC
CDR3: CASSSLSSYNEQFF

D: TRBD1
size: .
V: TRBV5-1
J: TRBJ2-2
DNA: TGCGCCAGCAGTTCGGGACAGGGCCACGGGGAGCTGTTTTTT
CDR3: CASSSGQGHGELFF

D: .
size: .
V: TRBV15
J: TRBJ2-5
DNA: TGTGCCACCAGCAGAGTCCCCTTGCAGGGCGGGTACTTC
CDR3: CATSRVPLQGGYF

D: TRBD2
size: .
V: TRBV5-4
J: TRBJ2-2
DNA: TGTGCCAGCAGTATGGGACTAGTGAGCACCGGGGAGCTGTTTTTT
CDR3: CASSMGLVSTGELFF

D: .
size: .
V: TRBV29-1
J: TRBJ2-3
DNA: TGCAGCGTTGAGGTGGGAGATACGCAGTATTTT
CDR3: CSVEVGDTQYF

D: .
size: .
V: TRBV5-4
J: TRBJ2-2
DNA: TGTGCCAGCAGCGTCCGGACAGCAAACACCGGGGAGCTGTTTTTT
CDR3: CASSVRTANTGELFF

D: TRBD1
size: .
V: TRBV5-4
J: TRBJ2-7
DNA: TGTGCCAGCAGCCCGGGACAGGGGGTGAGGGAGCAGTACTTC
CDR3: CASSPGQGVREQYF

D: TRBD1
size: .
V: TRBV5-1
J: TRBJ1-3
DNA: TGCGCCAGCAGCTGGGACAGGGGAAACACCATATATTTT
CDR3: CASSWDRGNTIYF

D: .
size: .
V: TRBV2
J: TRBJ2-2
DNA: TGTGCCAGCAGTGAGGTTCGGGGCGGGGAGCTGTTTTTT
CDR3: CASSEVRGGELFF

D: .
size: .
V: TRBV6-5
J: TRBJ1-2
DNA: TGTGCCAGCAGGCCAAGCCCGCCAGGCTATGGCTACACCTTC
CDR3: CASRPSPPGYGYTF

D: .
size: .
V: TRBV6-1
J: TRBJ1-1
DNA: TGTGCCAGCAGTGAAAGGAGGAACACTGAAGCTTTCTTT
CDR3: CASSERRNTEAFF

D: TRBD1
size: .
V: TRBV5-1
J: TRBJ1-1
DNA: TGCGCCAGCAGCGTGGGACAGTTGAACACTGAAGCTTTCTTT
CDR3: CASSVGQLNTEAFF

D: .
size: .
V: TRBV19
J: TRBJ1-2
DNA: TGTGCCAGTAGGGCAGCCTATGGCTACACCTTC
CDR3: CASRAAYGYTF

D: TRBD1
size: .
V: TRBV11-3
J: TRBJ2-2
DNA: TGTGCCAGCAGCTTAGTCGGACAGGAGAACACCGGGGAGCTGTTTTTT
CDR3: CASSLVGQENTGELFF

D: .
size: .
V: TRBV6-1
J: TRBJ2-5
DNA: TGTGCCAGCAGTGGGACCCAAGGCGAGACCCAGTACTTC
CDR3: CASSGTQGETQYF

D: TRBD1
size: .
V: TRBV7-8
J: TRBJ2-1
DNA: TGTGCCAGCAGCTCACGACGGGACAGGGGGTCGGGAGAGCAGTTCTTC
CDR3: CASSSRRDRGSGEQFF

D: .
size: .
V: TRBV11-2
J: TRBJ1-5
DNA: TGTGCCAGCAGCCCCGACGGCCCGCCCCAGCATTTT
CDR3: CASSPDGPPQHF

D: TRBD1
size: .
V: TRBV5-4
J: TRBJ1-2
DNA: TGTGCCAGCAGCGCCGTGTCGGGACAGTCTAACTTC
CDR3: CASSAVSGQSNF

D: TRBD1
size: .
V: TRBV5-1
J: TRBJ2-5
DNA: TGCGCCAGCAGCGGAACAGGGGCCCGGGAAGAGACCCAGTACTTC
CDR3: CASSGTGAREETQYF

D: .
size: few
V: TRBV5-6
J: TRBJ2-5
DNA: TGTGCCAGCAGCTTGAACCAAGAGACCCAGTACTTC
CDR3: CASSLNQETQYF

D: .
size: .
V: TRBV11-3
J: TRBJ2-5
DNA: TGTGCCAGCAGCTTAGGCCAAGAGACCCAGTACTTC
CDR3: CASSLGQETQYF

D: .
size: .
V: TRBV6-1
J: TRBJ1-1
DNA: TGTGCCAGCAGTGTTAGGGAAACTGAAGCTTTCTTT
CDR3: CASSVRETEAFF

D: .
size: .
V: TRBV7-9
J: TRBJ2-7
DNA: TGTGCCAGCAGCAAGGGAACTCAAGTGGGCTACGAGCAGTACTTC
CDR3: CASSKGTQVGYEQYF

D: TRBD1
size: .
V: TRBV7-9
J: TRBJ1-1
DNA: TGTGCCAGCAGCTTATCAGGGGGCACTGAAGCTTTCTTT
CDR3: CASSLSGGTEAFF

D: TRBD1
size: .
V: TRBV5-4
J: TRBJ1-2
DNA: TGTGCCAGCAGCTCGGGACAGGACAGGGCACACTATGGCTACACCTTC
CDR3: CASSSGQDRAHYGYTF

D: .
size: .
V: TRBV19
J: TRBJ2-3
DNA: TGTGCCAGTAGTATAGTTGGTGCCTTAGGTACGCAGTATTTT
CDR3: CASSIVGALGTQYF

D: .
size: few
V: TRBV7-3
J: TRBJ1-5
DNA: TGTGCCAGCAGTAACGGCCCAGGGGTTGATCAGCCCCAGCATTTT
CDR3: CASSNGPGVDQPQHF

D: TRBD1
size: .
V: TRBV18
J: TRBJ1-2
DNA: TGTGCCAGCTCACCCGGGGGACAGGGTGGTAACTATGGCTACACCTTC
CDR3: CASSPGGQGGNYGYTF

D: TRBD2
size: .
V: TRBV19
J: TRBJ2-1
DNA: TGTGCCAGTAGTATGGGACTAGCGCAGGTGGGATACAATGAGCAGTTCTTC
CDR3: CASSMGLAQVGYNEQFF

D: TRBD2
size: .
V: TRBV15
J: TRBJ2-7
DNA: TGTGCCACCAGCAGGGGGGGAGGGAGCTCCTACGAGCAGTACTTC
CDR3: CATSRGGGSSYEQYF

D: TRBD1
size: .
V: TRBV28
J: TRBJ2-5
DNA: TGTGCCAGCAGACGACAGGGGGGAGAGACCCAGTACTTC
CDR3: CASRRQGGETQYF

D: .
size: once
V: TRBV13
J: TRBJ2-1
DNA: TGTGCCAGCAGCCGGAATTTCGAGCAGTTCTTC
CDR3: CASSRNFEQFF

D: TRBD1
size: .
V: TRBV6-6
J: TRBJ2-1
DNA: TGTGCCACCGAACCGGGACAGGGTTCGGGCAATGAGCAGTTCTTC
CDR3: CATEPGQGSGNEQFF

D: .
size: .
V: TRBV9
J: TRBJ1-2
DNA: TGTGCCAGCAGCCCCACAACAGGGAACTATGGCTACACCTTC
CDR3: CASSPTTGNYGYTF

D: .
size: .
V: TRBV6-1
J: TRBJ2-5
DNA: TGTGCCAGCAGTGGGGGACCAGGGGAGACCCAGTACTTC
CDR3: CASSGGPGETQYF

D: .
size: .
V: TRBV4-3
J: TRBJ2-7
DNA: TGCGCCAGCAGCCAAGATCTGGCAGGGGCGTCCTACGAGCAGTACTTC
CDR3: CASSQDLAGASYEQYF

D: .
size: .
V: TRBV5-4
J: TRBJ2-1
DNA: TGTGCCAGCAGCCGCCCCGGGGGAGATGAGCAGTTCTTC
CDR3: CASSRPGGDEQFF

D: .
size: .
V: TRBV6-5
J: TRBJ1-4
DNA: TGTGCCAGCAGTTACTCAGGGTTCAATGAAAAACTGTTTTTT
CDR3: CASSYSGFNEKLFF

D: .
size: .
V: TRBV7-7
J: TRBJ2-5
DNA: TGTGCTAGCAGCGTCGGGGCCGGCACACGAGAGACCCAGTACTTC
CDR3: CASSVGAGTRETQYF

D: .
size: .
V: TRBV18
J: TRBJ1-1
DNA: TGTGCCAGCTCACCCCCTGGGGGGATGAACACTGAAGCTTTCTTT
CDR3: CASSPPGGMNTEAFF

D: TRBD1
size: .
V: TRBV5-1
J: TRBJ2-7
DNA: TGCGCCAGCAGCTTGGCGGACCGGGACAGTGAGTGTTTC
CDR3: CASSLADRDSECF

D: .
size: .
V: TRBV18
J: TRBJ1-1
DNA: TGTGCCAGCTCACCCCAGGGTGGTGAAGCTTTCTTT
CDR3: CASSPQGGEAFF

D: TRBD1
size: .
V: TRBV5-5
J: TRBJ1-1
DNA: TGTGCCAGCAGCCGATTGACAGGGGAAAACACTGAAGCTTTCTTT
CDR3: CASSRLTGENTEAFF

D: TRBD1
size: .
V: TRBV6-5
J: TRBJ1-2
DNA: TGTGCCAGCAGTTACCGGGACAGCAGCCGGCACTATGGCTACACCTTC
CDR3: CASSYRDSSRHYGYTF

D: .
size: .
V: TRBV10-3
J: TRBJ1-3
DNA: TGTGCCATCAGTGATACAGGGAAGGCTGGAAACACCATATATTTT
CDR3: CAISDTGKAGNTIYF

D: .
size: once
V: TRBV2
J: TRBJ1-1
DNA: TGTGCCAGCCTGGCGGGGACCGACACTGAAGCTTTCTTT
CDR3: CASLAGTDTEAFF